This T cell receptor (beta chain) was captured by sequencing in a study of cytomegalovirus exposure and HLA in healthy donors. Whole-study context: Early on, a data release was issued that held about 85 million unique TCRs from HLA-typed donors.

Worth noting for this clone: Its cognate antigen is unknown.

Notes on the study in general: Researchers catalogued approximately 160 TCR beta chains as cytomegalovirus-associated. Earlier analysis yielded a pattern in which most TCR beta V segments were productive about 87% or about 30% of the time.

V lost 4 bases to trimming and J lost 0 bases; unmatched junction nucleotides: 12. The CDR3 is made up of 17 amino acids. Germline V gives CDR1 SGDLS, CDR2 YYNGEE. PCR used 60 Vbeta primers and 13 Jbeta primers. The repertoire was sequenced with immunoSEQ multiplex PCR; TCRdb's copy has only in-frame clones and lacks some. The table records 150,000 to 200,000 clones, just over 75% of them present only once. The sequence came from a woman in her forties in good health and CMV-seronegative. The V gene is TRBV9, the J gene TRBJ2-7, with 8 bases fitting TRBD1. The specimen was PBMCs. The chain's CDR3 is CASSPSRGTGLSYEQYF. The CDR3 nucleotides read TGTGCCAGCAGCCCTTCGCGAGGGACAGGCCTCTCCTACGAGCAGTACTTC.